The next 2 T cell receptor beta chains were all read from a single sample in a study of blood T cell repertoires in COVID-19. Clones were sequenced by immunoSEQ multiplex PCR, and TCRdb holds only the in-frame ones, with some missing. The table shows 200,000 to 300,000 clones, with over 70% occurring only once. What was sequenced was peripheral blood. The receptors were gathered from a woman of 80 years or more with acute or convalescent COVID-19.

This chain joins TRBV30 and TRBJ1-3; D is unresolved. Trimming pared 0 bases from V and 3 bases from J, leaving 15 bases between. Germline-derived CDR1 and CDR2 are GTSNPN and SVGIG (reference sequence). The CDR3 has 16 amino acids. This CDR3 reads CAWSVYRYGVGNTIYF. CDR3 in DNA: TGTGCCTGGAGTGTGTACCGATACGGAGTTGGAAACACCATATATTTT.

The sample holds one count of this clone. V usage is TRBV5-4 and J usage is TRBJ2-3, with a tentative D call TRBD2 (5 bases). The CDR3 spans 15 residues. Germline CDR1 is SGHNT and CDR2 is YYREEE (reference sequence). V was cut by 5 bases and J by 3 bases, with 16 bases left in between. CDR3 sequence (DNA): TGTGCCAGCAGTGTAGCGAGGGTAAGGACAGATACGCAGTATTTT. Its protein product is CASSVARVRTDTQYF.